Below are 24 T cell receptor beta chains sequenced from a single sample in a study of CD8+CD57+ T cells in acquired aplastic anemia (dated by TCRdb to the late 2010s). Sequencing took place on an Illumina HiSeq 2000. Profiling of TCR beta VDJ combinations and CDR3 sequences used genomic DNA as the template. TCRdb took the public reads, trimmed them with fastp at Q25, ran MiXCR for clone calling and kept in-frame beta chains. Rows with one shared CDR3 protein collapse into an entry with the most common genes and DNA. The sample yields about 120,000 distinct CDR3 sequences; 55% to 60% were counted once. The ten top clones hold around 29% of the sample. Patients chosen for sequencing had shown expansion of CD8+CD57+ cells by flow cytometry. Input material: sorted CD4+, CD8+, or CD8+CD57+ T cells (not recorded which) from PBMCs. The receptors were gathered from a human donor with aplastic anemia.

Details on this clonotype: Being one base from a much bigger clone, this may be a read error. The V and J genes are TRBV6-1 and TRBJ2-1; 7 bases agree with TRBD2. Unmatched junction bases numbered 8, after V lost 4 bases and J lost 14 bases. Germline CDR1 reads MNHNS; CDR2 reads SASEGT. The CDR3 has 12 amino acids. The CDR3 spells CASSGAGLKEFF. The CDR3 DNA reads as TGTGCCAGCAGTGGAGCGGGACTAAAGGAGTTCTTC.

In the case of this clonotype: Possible read error: a much larger clone is one base away. This chain uses TRBV7-9 with TRBJ2-5; D is possibly TRBD2 (5 bases). Per germline, CDR1 SEHNR and CDR2 FQNEAQ (reference sequence). This CDR3 contains 14 residues. Written as DNA, the CDR3 is TGTGCCAGCAGCCAGACTGGGTACGGGGAGACCCATTACTTC. Protein sequence: CASSQTGYGETHYF.

This clonotype is a singleton in its sample. This chain links TRBV13 with TRBJ2-5; D is uncertain. Germline-derived CDR1 and CDR2 are PRHDT and FYEKMQ (reference sequence). This CDR3 spans 13 amino acids. The V and J ends lost 5 bases and 4 bases respectively, with 11 bases between them. CDR3 in amino acids: CASSTSIGETQYF. The CDR3 region has the DNA TGTGCCAGCAGCACATCCATAGGAGAGACCCAGTACTTC. Variable domain in full (rest from reference TRBV13 and TRBJ2-5): AAGVIQSPRHLIKEKRETATLKCYPIPRHDTVYWYQQGPGQDPQFLISFYEKMQSDKGSIPDRFSAQQFSDYHSELNMSSLELGDSALYFCASSTSIGETQYFGPGTRLLVL.

The rearrangement links TRBV19 to TRBJ1-1; no reliable D call. Germline CDR1 reads LNHDA; CDR2 reads SQIVND (reference sequence). CDR3 length: 11 residues. V was cut by 2 bases and J by 10 bases, with 8 bases left in between. The chain's CDR3 is CASSITRRAFF. The CDR3 coding sequence is TGTGCCAGTAGTATAACTCGGAGAGCTTTCTTT.

This chain uses TRBV6-5 with TRBJ2-5; 7 bases match TRBD1. Per germline, CDR1 MNHEY and CDR2 SVGAGI. The CDR3 covers 10 residues. In nucleotides, the CDR3 is TGTGCTACAGGGGAAAGGACCCAGTACTTC. Amino acid sequence: CATGERTQYF.

This clonotype was picked up many times. The chain employs TRBV13 and TRBJ1-1; perhaps TRBD1 as D (6 bases). The V and J ends lost 6 bases and 8 bases respectively, with 13 bases between them. The CDR3 contains 12 residues. CDR1 is PRHDT, CDR2 FYEKMQ, per germline (reference sequence). CDR3: CASSSRGEEAFF. In nucleotides, the CDR3 is TGTGCCAGCAGTTCGAGGGGGGAAGAAGCTTTCTTT.

The V call is TRBV19, the J call TRBJ1-1; D possibly corresponds to TRBD1 (6 bases). Deletions cut 7 bases from V and 6 bases from J, with 15 bases between. The CDR3 is 13 residues long. The germline V gene has CDR1 LNHDA and CDR2 SQIVND (reference sequence). The CDR3 here is CASTTTGRAEAFF. CDR3 in DNA: TGTGCCAGTACCACCACAGGGAGGGCTGAAGCTTTCTTT.

This clonotype appeared a single time. V is TRBV6-4 and J is TRBJ2-7; D perhaps matches TRBD1 (7 bases). Germline lookup yields CDR1 MRHNA and CDR2 SNTAGT. The CDR3 has 15 amino acids. Between the trimmed V and J ends, which lost 6 bases and 7 bases, there was a span of 22 bases. CDR3 sequence (DNA): TGTGCCAGCAGCTTAGTCCGGGCAGGGGGGAGAGAGCAGTACTTC. Translating it yields CASSLVRAGGREQYF.

The chain joins TRBV19 to TRBJ1-5; maybe TRBD1 (6 bases). CDR1 and CDR2 (germline): LNHDA, SQIVND (reference sequence). V was pared by 7 bases and J by 5 bases, with 9 bases between. The CDR3 consists of 12 residues. The CDR3 sequence is CASTTGYQPQHF. In DNA form, the CDR3 reads TGTGCCAGTACCACAGGGTATCAGCCCCAGCATTTT.

Only a few counts were recorded for this clonotype. This rearrangement joins TRBV19 to TRBJ1-3, with D possibly matching TRBD1 (5 bases). CDR1 is LNHDA, CDR2 SQIVND, per germline (reference sequence). The V end was cut by 4 bases, the J end by 8 bases, with 12 bases between. CDR3 length: 13 residues. CDR3 in amino acids: CASSKPGLDTIYF. In DNA, the CDR3 is TGTGCCAGTAGTAAACCAGGGCTGGACACCATATATTTT.

This chain joins TRBV20-1 and TRBJ2-5, with 13 bases fitting TRBD2. This CDR3 has 14 residues. Germline V gene sequence: CDR1 DFQATT, CDR2 SNEGSKA (reference sequence). With V trimmed by 1 base and J by 4 bases, 0 bases remained unmatched. CDR3 loop: CSARGTSGRETQYF. Written as DNA, the CDR3 is TGCAGTGCTAGAGGGACTAGCGGGAGAGAGACCCAGTACTTC.

This chain joins TRBV24-1 and TRBJ2-1; no definite D call. Germline lookup yields CDR1 KGHDR and CDR2 SFDVKD. The V and J ends lost 3 bases and 4 bases respectively, with 12 bases between them. The CDR3 is 15 amino acids. CDR3 protein: CATSDPRDDYNEQFF. In DNA form, the CDR3 reads TGTGCCACCAGTGATCCCCGTGACGATTACAATGAGCAGTTCTTC.

The gene calls are TRBV7-6 and TRBJ2-3; either TRBD1 or TRBD2 may supply D (7 bases each). Germline loops: CDR1 SGHVS, CDR2 FNYEAQ. V was shortened by 1 base and J by 1 base, with 15 bases between the two germline ends. CDR3 length: 17 residues. CDR3: CASSLGAGGGGTDTQYF. CDR3 in DNA: TGTGCCAGCAGCTTAGGTGCAGGGGGAGGGGGCACAGATACGCAGTATTTT.

The V call is TRBV10-2, the J call TRBJ2-7, with 7 positions matching TRBD1. The CDR3 is 17 amino acids. The germline CDR1 and CDR2 sequences are WSHSY and SAAADI. V lost 2 bases to trimming and J lost 0 bases; unmatched junction nucleotides: 10. The CDR3 sequence is CASSENRDRGDSYEQYF. CDR3 bases: TGCGCCAGCAGTGAGAACCGGGACAGAGGGGACTCCTACGAGCAGTACTTC.

The chain couples TRBV24-1 to TRBJ2-5, with D possibly being TRBD1 (6 bases). V dropped 10 bases and J dropped 1 base, with 18 bases sitting between them. Germline-derived CDR1 and CDR2 are KGHDR and SFDVKD. CDR3 length: 15 amino acids. The CDR3 DNA reads TGTGCCACAAGCAGTAGGGACACACCCCAAGAGACCCAGTACTTC. Its protein product is CATSSRDTPQETQYF.

The chain employs TRBV20-1 and TRBJ1-6; D call uncertain. Per germline, CDR1 DFQATT and CDR2 SNEGSKA (reference sequence). This CDR3 region has 15 residues. V was cut by 1 base and J by 14 bases, with 21 bases left in between. The CDR3 sequence is CSARGRVGLALTLHF. The CDR3 region has the DNA TGCAGTGCTAGAGGACGAGTCGGGTTGGCCTTGACCCTCCACTTT.

The gene calls are TRBV7-9 and TRBJ2-5; 10 bases line up with TRBD2. Per germline, CDR1 SEHNR and CDR2 FQNEAQ (reference sequence). The CDR3 extends over 15 amino acids. V lost 3 bases to trimming and J lost 5 bases; unmatched junction nucleotides: 6. CDR3 nucleotide sequence: TGTGCCAGCAGCTTCGGGACTAGCGACTGGGAGACCCAGTACTTC. It specifies CASSFGTSDWETQYF. Supplemented by reference TRBV7-9 and TRBJ2-5, the full variable domain reads DTGVSQNPRHKITKRGQNVTFRCDPISEHNRLYWYRQTLGQGPEFLTYFQNEAQLEKSRLLSDRFSAERPKGSFSTLEIQRTEQGDSAMYLCASSFGTSDWETQYFGPGTRLLVL.

The chain couples TRBV7-3 to TRBJ2-1, with 7 bases that match TRBD1. The CDR3 is 16 amino acids. Germline V gene sequence: CDR1 SGHTA, CDR2 FQGTGA. Trimming at V came to 5 bases and at J to 2 bases, leaving 9 bases not matched to a gene. The CDR3 region has the DNA TGTGCCAGCAGCCCGACAGGGAGCGGTACCTACAATGAGCAGTTCTTC. Its translation is CASSPTGSGTYNEQFF. The complete variable domain, with remaining parts taken from reference TRBV7-3 and TRBJ2-1, reads GAGVSQTPSNKVTEKGKYVELRCDPISGHTALYWYRQSLGQGPEFLIYFQGTGAADDSGLPNDRFFAVRPEGSVSTLKIQRTERGDSAVYLCASSPTGSGTYNEQFFGPGTRLTVL.

This chain uses TRBV24-1 with TRBJ1-6; D is uncertain. Germline CDR1 and CDR2: KGHDR and SFDVKD. CDR3 size: 15 residues. V was shortened by 1 base and J by 7 bases, with 10 bases between the two germline ends. CDR3 DNA: TGTGCCACCAGTGATTTCGCCTGGCCCAATTCACCCCTCCACTTT. Residues: CATSDFAWPNSPLHF.

This clonotype was detected many times. V is TRBV7-8 and J is TRBJ2-7, with no clear D. There are 15 residues in the CDR3. In germline, CDR1 is SGHVS, CDR2 FQNEAQ. V gave up 5 bases and J gave up 0 bases, with 14 bases separating them. The chain's CDR3 is CASSPLVTLSYEQYF. The CDR3 DNA is TGTGCCAGCAGCCCCCTCGTCACTCTCTCCTACGAGCAGTACTTC.

The chain recombines TRBV7-8 with TRBJ2-7; no reliable D call. The CDR3 is made up of 11 amino acids. Trimming left V 5 bases short and J 6 bases short, with 8 bases between. From germline, CDR1 is SGHVS and CDR2 FQNEAQ. This CDR3 reads CASSERSEQYF. In DNA form, the CDR3 reads TGTGCCAGCAGCGAGAGGTCCGAGCAGTACTTC.

CDR3 region: CATSESGLGEQYF. CDR3 nucleotide sequence: TGTGCCACCAGTGAGTCGGGACTGGGCGAGCAGTACTTC. The chain carries TRBV24-1 and TRBJ2-7, with a possible D match to TRBD2 (6 bases). The V end lost 4 bases, the J end lost 6 bases, and 12 bases lay between the germline ends. CDR3 length: 13 residues. The germline V gene encodes CDR1 KGHDR and CDR2 SFDVKD.

Comments on this clonotype: Since the CDR3 does not end with the conserved phenylalanine or tryptophan, this likely comes from a read error. The chain couples TRBV7-2 to TRBJ2-1, with 10 bases fitting TRBD2. Germline loops: CDR1 SGHTA, CDR2 FQGNSA. This CDR3 is 16 amino acids long. DNA of the CDR3: TGTGCCTGCAGCTTAGGGCTACTAGCGGGGAACAATGAGCAGTTCCTC. Amino acid sequence: CACSLGLLAGNNEQFL.

This chain connects TRBV7-2 to TRBJ1-4; D call uncertain. This CDR3 is 16 amino acids long. The V end was cut by 1 base, the J end by 6 bases, with 15 bases between. Germline loops: CDR1 SGHTA, CDR2 FQGNSA. This CDR3 is CASSLGKRSYDEKLFF. The CDR3 nucleotides read TGTGCCAGCAGCTTAGGTAAGCGGTCCTATGATGAAAAACTGTTTTTT.